A selection of T cell receptor beta chains follows, all from one sample in a study of naive and memory T cell subsets. TCRdb analysed the UMI-ligation and nested PCR reads with MiXCR anew, one entry per CDR3 protein. The table lists 90,000 to 120,000 distinct CDR3 sequences, 14% of them singletons, with roughly 3.1% in the top ten. The material sequenced was naive CD8+ T cells from blood. The receptors were gathered from a human donor in good health. Both conserved end residues are part of each CDR3. Fields, in order: D gene, J gene, clone size, V gene, CDR3 protein, CDR3 DNA. D genes are given only for firm matches. Where a row states a size, it is once, few, many or the class of an expanded clone; other rows omit it.

>.|TRBJ1-1|.|TRBV6-2/TRBV6-3
CASSYSPGEPEAFF
TGTGCCAGCAGTTACTCGCCCGGAGAGCCTGAAGCTTTCTTT
>.|TRBJ1-5|few|TRBV27
CASSLSGGRNQPQHF
TGTGCCAGCAGTTTATCGGGGGGCCGGAATCAGCCCCAGCATTTT
>.|TRBJ2-5|.|TRBV25-1
CASRGSGQETQYF
TGTGCCAGCAGGGGGTCAGGGCAAGAGACCCAGTACTTC
>.|TRBJ2-1|.|TRBV7-9
CASSSISLNFTRWINEQFF
TGTGCCAGCAGCAGTATTTCATTAAACTTTACGCGGTGGATAAATGAGCAGTTCTTC
>.|TRBJ2-1|many|TRBV4-3
CASSQGASPLSYNEQFF
TGCGCCAGCAGCCAAGGGGCTAGCCCCTTATCTTACAATGAGCAGTTCTTC
>.|TRBJ2-7|few|TRBV5-5
CASSLSPNTPYEQYF
TGTGCCAGCAGCTTGTCCCCGAACACTCCCTACGAGCAGTACTTC
>.|TRBJ1-1|.|TRBV7-8
CASEQTGDLNTEAFF
TGTGCCAGCGAGCAAACAGGCGACCTGAACACTGAAGCTTTCTTT
>TRBD1|TRBJ2-7|.|TRBV2
CASGSDRGGSEQYF
TGTGCCAGCGGTTCGGACAGGGGCGGTAGCGAGCAGTACTTC
>.|TRBJ2-3|.|TRBV12-3/TRBV12-4
CASRQGLRSTDTQYF
TGTGCCAGCAGGCAGGGACTTCGGAGCACAGATACGCAGTATTTT
>TRBD2|TRBJ2-3|many|TRBV6-1
CASSPPGLAGGSTDTQYF
TGTGCCAGCAGTCCCCCGGGACTAGCGGGAGGATCCACAGATACGCAGTATTTT
>.|TRBJ2-7|.|TRBV20-1
CSAREMQGQSYEQYF
TGCAGTGCTAGAGAAATGCAGGGGCAGTCCTACGAGCAGTACTTC
>.|TRBJ1-3|few|TRBV4-3
CASSQVGASGNTIYF
TGCGCCAGCAGCCAAGTAGGTGCTTCTGGAAACACCATATATTTT
>.|TRBJ2-5|few|TRBV12-3/TRBV12-4
CASSFTGETQYF
TGTGCCAGCAGTTTCACAGGGGAGACCCAGTACTTC
>.|TRBJ2-1|.|TRBV28
CASSFGPSHYNEQFF
TGTGCCAGCAGTTTCGGACCTAGTCACTACAATGAGCAGTTCTTC
>.|TRBJ2-3|.|TRBV12-3/TRBV12-4
CASSGISTDTQYF
TGTGCCAGCAGCGGGATTTCTACAGATACGCAGTATTTT
>.|TRBJ2-7|many|TRBV5-4
CASSLAGVAYEQYF
TGTGCCAGCAGCTTGGCAGGGGTGGCCTACGAGCAGTACTTC
>.|TRBJ2-5|.|TRBV15
CATSRDSGDRETQYF
TGTGCCACCAGCAGAGATTCAGGGGACCGAGAGACCCAGTACTTC
>.|TRBJ2-2|many|TRBV13
CASSSIWAGELFF
TGTGCCAGCAGCTCGATATGGGCTGGGGAGCTGTTTTTT
>TRBD2|TRBJ2-1|few|TRBV19
CASSIAGGSYNEQFF
TGTGCCAGTAGTATAGCGGGGGGATCCTACAATGAGCAGTTCTTC
>.|TRBJ2-2|many|TRBV20-1
CSARKDSGAGELFF
TGCAGTGCAAGGAAGGACAGTGGCGCCGGGGAGCTGTTTTTT
>TRBD2|TRBJ2-5|.|TRBV29-1
CSAGGLAGVQETQYF
TGCAGCGCGGGGGGGCTAGCGGGGGTTCAGGAGACCCAGTACTTC
>.|TRBJ2-1|few|TRBV6-2/TRBV6-3
CASSVSQTYNEQFF
TGTGCCAGCAGCGTGTCTCAGACCTACAATGAGCAGTTCTTC
>.|TRBJ1-1|many|TRBV29-1
CSANLNTEAFF
TGCAGCGCAAACCTGAACACTGAAGCTTTCTTT
>.|TRBJ2-2|many|TRBV7-9
CASSLGSTGELFF
TGTGCCAGCAGCTTAGGCTCCACCGGGGAGCTGTTTTTT
>TRBD1|TRBJ2-1|.|TRBV2
CASSESLTGGMNEQFF
TGTGCCAGCAGTGAAAGTTTGACAGGGGGCATGAATGAGCAGTTCTTC
>.|TRBJ2-7|many|TRBV12-3/TRBV12-4
CASSLGLSYEQYF
TGTGCCAGCAGTTTGGGACTCTCTTACGAGCAGTACTTC
>.|TRBJ2-3|many|TRBV7-9
CASRGQSTDTQYF
TGTGCCAGCAGAGGCCAGAGCACAGATACGCAGTATTTT
>.|TRBJ1-1|.|TRBV12-3/TRBV12-4
CASSLIVQGNTEAFF
TGTGCCAGCAGTTTGATCGTACAGGGGAACACTGAAGCTTTCTTT
>TRBD2|TRBJ2-3|many|TRBV7-2
CASSLTVPLAGTSTDTQYF
TGTGCCAGCAGCCTGACCGTCCCGCTAGCGGGGACTAGCACAGATACGCAGTATTTT
>.|TRBJ2-7|many|TRBV29-1
CSVESPKGSEGYEQYF
TGCAGCGTTGAATCACCTAAGGGATCCGAGGGCTACGAGCAGTACTTC
>.|TRBJ2-7|few|TRBV6-1
CASSRSYEQYF
TGTGCCAGCAGTCGGAGTTACGAGCAGTACTTC
>TRBD2|TRBJ2-7|.|TRBV7-2
CASSLDVAGVGGRYEQYF
TGTGCCAGCAGCTTAGATGTAGCGGGGGTGGGGGGTCGCTACGAGCAGTACTTC
>.|TRBJ2-7|.|TRBV30
CAWSVLVSYEQYF
TGTGCCTGGAGTGTACTTGTTTCCTACGAGCAGTACTTC
>.|TRBJ2-3|.|TRBV12-3/TRBV12-4
CASSYPGQHTDTQYF
TGTGCCAGCAGTTATCCGGGCCAACACACAGATACGCAGTATTTT
>.|TRBJ1-4|few|TRBV28
CASNEGKTNEKLFF
TGTGCCAGCAATGAGGGGAAAACTAATGAAAAACTGTTTTTT
>.|TRBJ2-3|many|TRBV7-6
CASSLGPLGGGDTQYF
TGTGCCAGCAGCTTGGGGCCACTGGGAGGAGGAGATACGCAGTATTTT
>.|TRBJ1-2|few|TRBV6-6
CASSYADYGYTF
TGTGCCAGCAGTTATGCCGATTATGGCTACACCTTC
>TRBD1|TRBJ2-5|.|TRBV11-3
CASSPRPGTANQETQYF
TGTGCCAGCAGCCCCCGCCCCGGGACAGCCAACCAAGAGACCCAGTACTTC
>.|TRBJ2-7|.|TRBV7-2
CASSYYLYEQYF
TGTGCCAGCTCATACTACCTCTACGAGCAGTACTTC
>TRBD1|TRBJ2-7|few|TRBV12-3/TRBV12-4
CASSLQGASEQYF
TGTGCCAGCAGCCTACAGGGGGCTAGTGAGCAGTACTTC
>.|TRBJ2-2|many|TRBV12-3/TRBV12-4
CASSLLDTGELFF
TGTGCCAGCAGTTTGTTAGACACCGGGGAGCTGTTTTTT
>.|TRBJ2-5|few|TRBV12-3/TRBV12-4
CASSPQREAHQETQYF
TGTGCCAGCAGCCCTCAAAGGGAGGCACACCAAGAGACCCAGTACTTC
>.|TRBJ1-2|.|TRBV7-9
CASSEYYGYTF
TGTGCCAGCAGCGAGTACTATGGCTACACCTTC
>TRBD2|TRBJ2-7|many|TRBV20-1
CSARARTSGNHEQYF
TGCAGTGCTAGAGCTAGGACTAGCGGTAACCACGAGCAGTACTTC
>.|TRBJ2-3|few|TRBV24-1
CATRWGDTQYF
TGTGCCACCCGATGGGGAGATACGCAGTATTTT
>TRBD1|TRBJ2-7|few|TRBV27
CASSRQGYYEQYF
TGTGCCAGCAGTAGACAGGGCTACTACGAGCAGTACTTC
>.|TRBJ1-4|.|TRBV7-9
CASTGGGISSGKLFF
TGTGCCAGCACGGGTGGGGGTATCTCAAGCGGAAAACTGTTTTTT
>.|TRBJ2-3|many|TRBV27
CASRLDGGTDTQYF
TGTGCCAGCCGACTAGACGGCGGCACAGATACGCAGTATTTT
>.|TRBJ2-7|few|TRBV5-1
CASSGNYEQYF
TGCGCCAGCAGCGGTAACTACGAGCAGTACTTC
>.|TRBJ1-1|many|TRBV4-3
CASSQEFLGVTEAFF
TGCGCCAGCAGCCAAGAATTCTTGGGTGTGACTGAAGCTTTCTTT
>.|TRBJ1-3|few|TRBV12-3/TRBV12-4
CASNTQGTGNTIYF
TGTGCCAGCAACACCCAGGGAACTGGAAACACCATATATTTT
>TRBD1|TRBJ1-2|.|TRBV15
CATSRRTGDGYTF
TGTGCCACCAGCAGACGAACAGGGGACGGCTACACCTTC
>.|TRBJ1-2|many|TRBV7-9
CASSSSTRGYGYTF
TGTGCCAGCAGCTCAAGTACCAGGGGCTATGGCTACACCTTC
>TRBD1|TRBJ2-2|few|TRBV24-1
CATSPTGTGPGELFF
TGTGCCACCAGCCCGACCGGGACAGGGCCCGGGGAGCTGTTTTTT
>.|TRBJ2-7|many|TRBV5-4
CASSPRTGGTSEQYF
TGTGCCAGCAGCCCCCGGACAGGCGGGACCAGCGAGCAGTACTTC